The clone carrying this TCR beta chain has just one count. The antigen remains unidentified. CD4+ cell separation produced CD45RA+ naive and CD45RA-negative memory subsets. Germline assignment: CDR1 SGHRS and CDR2 YFSETQ. V lost 5 bases, J lost 5 bases, and 13 bases lay in between. CDR3 length: 14 amino acids. The sample belongs to a study of shared clonotypes between healthy human individuals. The wider study: In total, the donors were a couple of women and a few men aged 18 to 49.

General observations from the study: Sequencing depth was predicted to influence how clonotypes are shared among donors. Estimated clonotype richness was generally higher in naive than memory subsets.

The table came from immunoSEQ multiplex PCR; TCRdb's copy has only in-frame clones and leaves some out. Here the sample spans 2 million to 2.5 million clones, approximately 96% being singletons. The chain recombines TRBV5-1 with TRBJ1-4; tentative D call: TRBD1 (6 bases). Sequencing input: naive CD4+ T cells sorted from blood. Subset meaning: CD45RA+ positively selected. This sequence originates from a young man in good health. CDR3: CASSSGTRNEKLFF. The CDR3, as DNA: TGCGCCAGCAGTTCCGGGACACGAAATGAAAAACTGTTTTTT.